Included here is one TCR beta chain sequence, with context. Ten or more counts support this clonotype. No cognate antigen has been identified for it. Base qualities are missing; no much larger clone stands one base away. Library prep was done by 5' RACE. The data were produced on an Illumina HiSeq 2000. Template switching introduced a universal primer binding site; the final cDNA contained a unique molecular identifier, enabling accurate counting of TCR cDNA molecules. Specific primers in the conserved constant-segment region were used to synthesize first-strand cDNA for the TCR alpha and beta chains. To control for contamination, every cDNA library carried two barcodes: a SMART-Mk sample barcode plus Illumina barcodes. Two successive PCR steps introduced TruSeq adapter sequences along with Illumina sample barcodes. Sequencing of the TCR alpha and beta cDNA libraries was done on the Illumina HiSeq platform using custom primers. The paper's data handling went like this. MiGEC was used to process raw reads and extract unique molecular identifiers, and MiXCR was used to find CDR3 positions. For each individual, recombination models were inferred using an EM algorithm with the repgenHMM and IGoR tools. Shared clonotypes were analyzed with the tcR package in R, and sharing was normalized by the product of cloneset sizes. Out-of-frame nonproductive sequences were analyzed to study raw recombination free of thymic and clonal selection effects. TCRdb itself trimmed the public reads at Q25 with fastp, ran MiXCR and retained productive beta chains. Rows are combined by CDR3 protein, so each entry shows the most common genes and DNA. TCRdb's processing, not the authors', yielded these V and J calls. The sample has some 1,600,000 distinct CDR3 sequences on record, more than 30% of them singletons. The ten largest account for approximately 0.29% of the sample.

This sample was included in a study of identical twins listed by TCRdb under 2016. For the wider study: The study deep-sequenced TCR alpha and beta repertoires from monozygotic twins, unrelated adults of various ages and cord blood to test whether fetal clonotypes persist. To rule out contamination, the twin experiments were replicated at different times with different library preparation protocols.

Only healthy Caucasian donors were included. Points the paper makes about the study in general: Invariant T cells such as MAIT and iNKT could partly confound zero-insertion analyses, although diverse VJ usage argued against such confounding for most clonotypes. Compared with coincidental sharing between unrelated individuals, an excess of low generation-probability sequences was observed among out-of-frame TCR alpha sequences shared between twins. Fewer insertions were carried by abundant cord blood beta clonotypes, a similar but weaker trend appeared in young adult naive repertoires, and no such trend appeared in memory repertoires. Because the same donors could not be followed over many years, conclusions were based on cross-sectional statistical analysis. Recombination models systematically underestimated out-of-frame TCR alpha sharing in monozygotic twins but agreed with sharing between unrelated individuals. The excess sharing between twins in beta out-of-frame sequences was weaker because fewer shared sequences reduced the signal-to-noise ratio.

The clonotype comes from a newborn girl in good health. Source material: cord blood.

At the DNA level, the sequence is TGTGCCAGCAGAAGACAGTCCTCCGGCTATGGCTACACCTTC. It translates to CASRRQSSGYGYTF. The chain is encoded by TRBV6-2 or TRBV6-3 joined to TRBJ1-2, with a tentative D gene TRBD1 over 5 matching bases. The germline V gene provides CDR1 MNHEY and CDR2 SVGEGT. Including the terminal cysteine and phenylalanine, the CDR3 comprises 14 residues. Only the CDR3 portion is preserved as DNA: 42 bases, with reading frame beginning at the first base. Relative to germline, V is 6 bases shorter and J is 4 bases shorter, with 15 bases between their ends.